These T cell receptor beta chains were read from a single sample in a study of cytotoxic CD8 clonotypes in ibrutinib-treated CLL. Profiling relied on immunoSEQ multiplex PCR, and the TCRdb table lists in-frame clones only, not all of them. The data contain some 200,000 clones, roughly 79% of them singletons. The material sequenced was PBMCs, taken after 12 months of ibrutinib treatment. The receptor set was obtained from a human donor with chronic lymphocytic leukemia. Both conserved end residues are trimmed from each CDR3. A D gene is named only where the DNA matches it firmly.

d_gene: TRBD1
v_gene: TRBV19
j_gene: TRBJ1-1
CDR3aa: ASTDLFDRGTEAF

d_gene: -
v_gene: TRBV6-1
j_gene: TRBJ1-4
CDR3aa: ASTEDGLNEKLF

d_gene: -
v_gene: TRBV5-6
j_gene: TRBJ2-7
CDR3aa: ASSRTVYEQY

d_gene: TRBD1
v_gene: TRBV6-5
j_gene: TRBJ2-3
CDR3aa: ASRGVGQGEDTQY

d_gene: -
v_gene: TRBV18
j_gene: TRBJ2-3
CDR3aa: ASSPSSAQQDTQY

d_gene: TRBD1
v_gene: TRBV6-5
j_gene: TRBJ1-1
CDR3aa: ASSYARDSPNTEAF

d_gene: -
v_gene: TRBV7-9
j_gene: TRBJ2-1
CDR3aa: ASSGHGEQF

d_gene: -
v_gene: TRBV28
j_gene: TRBJ2-1
CDR3aa: ASSLRMLEEQF

d_gene: TRBD1
v_gene: TRBV6-5
j_gene: TRBJ1-2
CDR3aa: ATGQGSGYT

d_gene: -
v_gene: TRBV5-1
j_gene: TRBJ1-2
CDR3aa: ASSSTPFQASYT

d_gene: -
v_gene: TRBV18
j_gene: TRBJ1-5
CDR3aa: ASSTGSGQSSNQPQH

d_gene: -
v_gene: TRBV5-1
j_gene: TRBJ1-1
CDR3aa: ASSLTRADTEAF

d_gene: -
v_gene: TRBV11-2
j_gene: TRBJ1-2
CDR3aa: ASSLVRQLGGYT

d_gene: TRBD1
v_gene: TRBV5-1
j_gene: TRBJ1-4
CDR3aa: ASSLNDRGRGEKLF

d_gene: TRBD2
v_gene: TRBV5-1
j_gene: TRBJ2-7
CDR3aa: ASSLGTSGVPYEQY

d_gene: TRBD1
v_gene: TRBV6-5
j_gene: TRBJ2-5
CDR3aa: ASSSGTGPLGETQY

d_gene: -
v_gene: TRBV30
j_gene: TRBJ2-1
CDR3aa: AWSLSAGTFTYNEQF

d_gene: TRBD1
v_gene: TRBV9
j_gene: TRBJ2-7
CDR3aa: ASSQARQGPVYEQY

d_gene: -
v_gene: TRBV6-5
j_gene: TRBJ1-1
CDR3aa: ASRHLLLDSGEAF

d_gene: TRBD2
v_gene: TRBV7-2
j_gene: TRBJ2-3
CDR3aa: ASSSSGGVADTQY

d_gene: TRBD2
v_gene: TRBV7-9
j_gene: TRBJ2-5
CDR3aa: ASSFVSGGLETQY

d_gene: -
v_gene: TRBV5-1
j_gene: TRBJ2-7
CDR3aa: ASSWGVSHEQY

d_gene: -
v_gene: TRBV2
j_gene: TRBJ2-7
CDR3aa: ASNGGEREQY

d_gene: -
v_gene: TRBV27
j_gene: TRBJ2-7
CDR3aa: ASSLGYEQY

d_gene: -
v_gene: TRBV5-1
j_gene: TRBJ2-1
CDR3aa: ASSLADSGNEQF

d_gene: -
v_gene: TRBV2
j_gene: TRBJ2-3
CDR3aa: ASSEALWGGDTDTQY

d_gene: TRBD1
v_gene: TRBV18
j_gene: TRBJ1-5
CDR3aa: ASSMTGGPQPQH

d_gene: -
v_gene: TRBV21-1
j_gene: TRBJ1-1
CDR3aa: AEPSDREAEAF

d_gene: -
v_gene: TRBV9
j_gene: TRBJ2-1
CDR3aa: ASSVQPGWDSYNEQF

d_gene: -
v_gene: TRBV10-1
j_gene: TRBJ2-3
CDR3aa: ASIAVRKGTPETDTQY